This TCR beta chain is from a study of blood T cell repertoires in COVID-19 (dated by TCRdb to the early 2020s). Regarding the research as a whole: The collaborator samples originated in the United States, Italy and Spain and spanned the acute and convalescent phases of COVID-19. Deeply sampled blood TCRbeta repertoires from subjects exposed to, actively infected with, or recovered from COVID-19 were included in the dataset. Samples came from the ongoing ImmuneRACE study (first 160 participants) plus 1,254 subjects from 6 global collaborators. The material from the prospective study consisted of cDNA or gDNA derived from T cells, B-cell-depleted T cells, or PBMCs. Where available, HLA class I and class II types were taken from metadata supplied by the sample provider and were not determined by assay-based typing. The repertoires were made available in a free public database intended to serve as a resource for research on the immune response to SARS-CoV-2. A de-identified subject ID, COVID-19 status, age in years and sex were almost always included in the sample metadata. The investigation overall reported the following: Clinical and demographic metadata were provided uncurated, with the amount varying by source and participant.

The immunoSEQ Assay, a bias-controlled multiplex PCR, was used to amplify TCRbeta CDR3 regions from genomic DNA. Turning to the authors' computational methods: Nucleated cell counts per sample were estimated from amplification of reference gene primers within the assay. To quantify the absolute abundance of each unique TCRbeta CDR3 rearrangement, sequence reads were collapsed and filtered. For each sample, productive Simpson clonality was calculated as the square root of Simpson's diversity index over productive rearrangements. Imported from immuneACCESS, the table was reduced by TCRdb to in-frame sequences with V and J called. These copies leave out some clones; in studies compared against another copy, an unresolved V gene accounts for under half, and the cause of the remainder is not known. The DNA gave D and trimming, while V, J and clone size come from that table. Within this sample are 140,000 to 150,000 clones, with 78% of them counted one time only. The top ten clonotypes cover about 6% of the sample.

Enrolling through a virtual design, the prospective study's participants ranged in age from roughly 18 to 100 years and lived across some 23 United States geographic areas. Cohort assignment in the prospective study relied on participant-reported clinical history from a screening survey and a study questionnaire. For ImmuneRACE Cohort 3, a participant was defined as recovered based on two consecutive negative NP/OP PCR tests, clearance by a healthcare professional, or resolution of symptoms. In the prospective study, whole blood, serum and a nasopharyngeal or oropharyngeal swab were collected from each participant by mobile phlebotomists. Additional blood draws and questionnaires over an approximately two-month period could optionally be provided by prospective study participants. Before DNA extraction, blood samples from the prospective study were shipped at room temperature or frozen. Points on this clone: The specificity of this receptor is unknown. Per-nucleotide qualities are absent, and no much larger clonotype sits a single base away.

The sequencing sample was made of PBMCs or T cells enriched from blood (not recorded which). This TCR derives from a woman in her fifties or sixties who had recovered from COVID-19.

The sequence in DNA is TGTGCCATCAGTGAGGGTCAGGCCCCAGCAGCTTTCTTT. The resulting protein is CAISEGQAPAAFF. The chain is encoded by TRBV10-3 joined to TRBJ1-1, with an unclear D gene assignment. V sheds 2 bases and J sheds 10 bases, leaving 14 bases between their ends. Measured from the cysteine to the phenylalanine, the CDR3 is 13 residues long. The only DNA kept is the CDR3, 39 bases in frame from the first base. As encoded in the germline V gene, CDR1 is ENHRY while CDR2 is SYGVKD.